These T cell receptor beta chains were read from a single sample in a study of blood T cell repertoires in COVID-19. Assay used: immunoSEQ multiplex PCR; TCRdb lists only in-frame clones, some missing. The sample has 220,000 or so clones, over 80% seen once; the top ten hold 0.85% to 0.9%. The sample taken for sequencing was PBMCs or T cells enriched from blood (not recorded which). The source is a man in his fifties who had been exposed to COVID-19. Both conserved end residues are part of each CDR3. Each record gives: J gene, V gene, CDR3 protein.

>TRBJ1-6|TRBV3-1/TRBV3-2
CASSPSYFGGSPLHF
>TRBJ2-1|TRBV7-3
CASSPQREGYNEQFF
>TRBJ1-1|TRBV9
CASSPTPHGTEAFF
>TRBJ2-7|TRBV27
CASSSLGSGGPSSYEQYF
>TRBJ1-1|TRBV30
CAWSLAGRGTTEAFF
>TRBJ1-5|TRBV30
CAWSAHSNQPQHF
>TRBJ1-2|TRBV5-1
CASSLLGQGARYGYTF
>TRBJ1-2|TRBV29-1
CSVGIGTDPGYGYTF
>TRBJ2-6|TRBV14
CASSQARRGLVKDSGANVLTF
>TRBJ1-1|TRBV6-5
CASSYGTGGDAFF
>TRBJ1-4|TRBV13
CASSFGGATNEKLFF
>TRBJ1-1|TRBV6-5
CASSSLQVNTEAFF
>TRBJ1-3|TRBV7-6
CASSLETVGNTIYF
>TRBJ1-5|TRBV19
CASSGGGGQPQHF
>TRBJ2-2|TRBV6-5
CASSITGTGELFF
>TRBJ2-1|TRBV11-3
CASSFSGSPSYNEQFF
>TRBJ1-5|TRBV19
CASKSQGHFSNQPQHF
>TRBJ1-6|TRBV2
CAFAREANSPLHF
>TRBJ2-4|TRBV18
CASSPPISRTLQYF
>TRBJ1-4|TRBV2
CASRRTIVDEKLFF
>TRBJ1-1|TRBV28
CASSFPAGSEAFF
>TRBJ1-4|TRBV18
CASSQDRNEKLFF
>TRBJ2-3|TRBV28
CASSFGTGYDTQYF
>TRBJ1-5|TRBV5-1
CASSPQGIGNQPQHF
>TRBJ2-1|TRBV9
CASSVAGATYNEQFF
>TRBJ1-4|TRBV29-1
CSVGGGLEKLFF
>TRBJ2-5|TRBV7-2
CARTIAGGPGETQYF
>TRBJ2-2|TRBV2
CASTRWNTGELFF
>TRBJ1-2|TRBV5-6
CASSVREYTYGYTF
>TRBJ1-2|TRBV28
CASSTGDRGYTF
>TRBJ2-5|TRBV12-5
CASGLAGEETQYF